The entry that follows covers one T cell receptor beta chain sequence. The antigen remains undetermined. The source of the sample is a study of T cell responses to AZD1222 COVID-19 vaccine. Findings and caveats of the study: After two AZD1222 doses, spike-specific TCR breadth and depth rose versus day 0. Baseline serology detected seropositivity in only six or seven AZD1222 recipients. The reported proportion of spike-specific TCRs targeting unmutated variant regions was nearly half.

Second-dose timings of about 4 or about 12 weeks were pooled. The CDR3 length is 11 residues. Trimming took 7 bases from V and 13 from J; bases not matched to a gene: 4. Germline loops: CDR1 SQVTM, CDR2 ANQGSEA. The protocol was immunoSEQ multiplex PCR, while the TCRdb copy is restricted to in-frame clones and leaves out a portion. The sample has 250,000 to 300,000 clones, 94% seen once. Specimen: peripheral blood, collected 28 days after the second AZD1222 dose. This chain connects TRBV29-1 to TRBJ2-1, with 13 bases lining up with TRBD2. The clonotype was recovered from an adult who received the AZD1222 COVID-19 vaccine. The CDR3 loop is CSGGLAGAQFF. DNA of the CDR3: TGCAGCGGTGGACTAGCGGGGGCACAGTTCTTC.